This T cell receptor beta chain emerged from a study of cytomegalovirus exposure and HLA in healthy donors. PCR employed 60 Vbeta and 13 Jbeta primers. Sequencing used immunoSEQ multiplex PCR; TCRdb keeps in-frame clones, though not all of them. This table has about 200,000 clones, over 65% appearing once. From germline, CDR1 is SGDLS and CDR2 YYNGEE. This CDR3 is 15 amino acids long. The V gene end was trimmed by 3 bases and the J gene end by 2 bases; junction bases not matched to a gene: 7. Sequencing input: PBMCs. The rearrangement uses TRBV9 and TRBJ1-2, with 7 bases matching TRBD1. The TCR sequence derives from a woman younger than 45 in good health and CMV-seronegative. The CDR3 nucleotides read TGTGCCAGCAGCGCCCGGGACAGAAACAACTATGGCTACACCTTC. This encodes CASSARDRNNYGYTF.